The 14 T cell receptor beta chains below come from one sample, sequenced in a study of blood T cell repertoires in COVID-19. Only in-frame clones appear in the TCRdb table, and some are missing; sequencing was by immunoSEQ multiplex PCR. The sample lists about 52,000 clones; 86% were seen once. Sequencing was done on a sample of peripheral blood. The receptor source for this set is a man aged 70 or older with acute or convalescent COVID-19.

The CDR3 DNA sequence: TGCGCCAGCAGCCTAAGATTTGGACAGGGGGTTGGAGAGACCCAGTACTTC. This translates into CASSLRFGQGVGETQYF. The chain has TRBV4-3 and TRBJ2-5; 10 bases map to TRBD1. This CDR3 has 17 amino acids. The germline V gene has CDR1 LGHNA and CDR2 YSLEER. The junction had 12 bases not matched to a gene; V was cut back by 4 bases and J by 4 bases.

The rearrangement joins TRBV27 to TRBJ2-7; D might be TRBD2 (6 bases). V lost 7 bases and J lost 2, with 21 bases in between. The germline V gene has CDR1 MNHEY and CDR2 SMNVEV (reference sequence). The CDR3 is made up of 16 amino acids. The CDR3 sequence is CASTPRRGVTAYEQYF. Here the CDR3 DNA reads TGTGCCAGCACTCCTCGGAGGGGCGTAACCGCCTACGAGCAGTACTTC.

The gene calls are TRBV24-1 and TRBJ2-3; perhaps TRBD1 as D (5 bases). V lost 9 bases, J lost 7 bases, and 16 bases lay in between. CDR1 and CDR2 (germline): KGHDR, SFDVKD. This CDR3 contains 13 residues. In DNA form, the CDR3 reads TGTGCCACCGGTCAGACAGTTACTAATACGCAGTATTTT. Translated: CATGQTVTNTQYF.

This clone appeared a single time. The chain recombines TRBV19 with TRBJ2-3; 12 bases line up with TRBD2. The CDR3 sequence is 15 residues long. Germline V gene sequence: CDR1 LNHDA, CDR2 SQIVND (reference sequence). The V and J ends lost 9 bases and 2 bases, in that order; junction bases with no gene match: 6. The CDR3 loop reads CASRRTSGVTDTQYF. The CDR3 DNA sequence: TGTGCCAGCCGCCGGACTAGCGGGGTCACAGATACGCAGTATTTT.

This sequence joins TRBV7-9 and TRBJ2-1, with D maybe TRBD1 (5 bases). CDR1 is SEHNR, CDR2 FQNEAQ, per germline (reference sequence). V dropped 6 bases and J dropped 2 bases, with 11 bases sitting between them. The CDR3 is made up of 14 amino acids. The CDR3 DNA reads TGTGCCAGCAGACGACAGAGGACCTACAATGAGCAGTTCTTC. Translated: CASRRQRTYNEQFF.

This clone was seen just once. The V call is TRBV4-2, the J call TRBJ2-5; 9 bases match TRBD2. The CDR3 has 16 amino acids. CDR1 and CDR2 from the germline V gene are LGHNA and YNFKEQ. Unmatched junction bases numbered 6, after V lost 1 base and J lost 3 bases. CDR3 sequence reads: CASSQGRGGQEETQYF. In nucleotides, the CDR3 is TGTGCCAGCAGCCAAGGGCGGGGGGGGCAGGAAGAGACCCAGTACTTC.

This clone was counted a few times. The CDR3 region has the DNA TGTGCCAGTAGTATAGGCCGACTAGCGGGGGTTCAAGAGACCCAGTACTTC. This sequence encodes CASSIGRLAGVQETQYF. V gene TRBV19 combines with J gene TRBJ2-5; 12 bases match TRBD2. Germline V gives CDR1 LNHDA, CDR2 SQIVND (reference sequence). V dropped 1 base and J dropped 2; count of bases not matched to a gene: 5. CDR3 length: 17 residues.

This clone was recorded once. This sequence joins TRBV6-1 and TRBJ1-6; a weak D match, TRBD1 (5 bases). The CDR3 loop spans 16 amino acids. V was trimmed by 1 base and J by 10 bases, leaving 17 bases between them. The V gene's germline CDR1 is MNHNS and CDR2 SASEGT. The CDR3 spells CASSEVAYPKGSPLHF. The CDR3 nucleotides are TGTGCCAGCAGTGAAGTTGCCTACCCAAAGGGGTCACCCCTCCACTTT.

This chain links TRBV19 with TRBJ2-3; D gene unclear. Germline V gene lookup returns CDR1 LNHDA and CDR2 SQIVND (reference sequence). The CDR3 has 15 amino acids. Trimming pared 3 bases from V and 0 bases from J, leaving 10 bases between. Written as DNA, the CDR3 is TGTGCCAGTAGTATGGTTGGCCCTAGCACAGATACGCAGTATTTT. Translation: CASSMVGPSTDTQYF.

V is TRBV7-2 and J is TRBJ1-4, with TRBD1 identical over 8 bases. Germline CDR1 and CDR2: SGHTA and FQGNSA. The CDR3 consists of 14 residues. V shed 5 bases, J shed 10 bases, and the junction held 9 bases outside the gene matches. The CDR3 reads CASSPNDRGGKLFF. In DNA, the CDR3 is TGTGCCAGCAGCCCTAACGACAGGGGTGGAAAACTGTTTTTT.

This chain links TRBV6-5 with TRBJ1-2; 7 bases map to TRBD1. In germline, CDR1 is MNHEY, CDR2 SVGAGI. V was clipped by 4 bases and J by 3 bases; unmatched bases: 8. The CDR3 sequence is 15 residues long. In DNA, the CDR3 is TGTGCCAGCAGTTTAACCCTCGGGACAGACTATGGCTACACCTTC. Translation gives CASSLTLGTDYGYTF.

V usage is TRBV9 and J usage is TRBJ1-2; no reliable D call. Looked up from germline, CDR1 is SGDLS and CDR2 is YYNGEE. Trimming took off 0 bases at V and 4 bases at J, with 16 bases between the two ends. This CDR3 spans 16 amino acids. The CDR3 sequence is CASSVVGTTAFYGYTF. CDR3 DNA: TGTGCCAGCAGCGTAGTGGGCACCACAGCTTTCTATGGCTACACCTTC.

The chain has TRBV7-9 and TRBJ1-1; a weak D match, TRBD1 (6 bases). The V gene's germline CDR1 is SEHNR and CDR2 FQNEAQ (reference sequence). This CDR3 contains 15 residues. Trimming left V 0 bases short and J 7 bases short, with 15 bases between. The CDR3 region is CASSLAAGARSEAFF. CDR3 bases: TGTGCCAGCAGCTTAGCGGCAGGGGCGAGGAGTGAAGCTTTCTTT. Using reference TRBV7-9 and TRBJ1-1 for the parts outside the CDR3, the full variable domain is DTGVSQNPRHKITKRGQNVTFRCDPISEHNRLYWYRQTLGQGPEFLTYFQNEAQLEKSRLLSDRFSAERPKGSFSTLEIQRTEQGDSAMYLCASSLAAGARSEAFFGQGTRLTVV.

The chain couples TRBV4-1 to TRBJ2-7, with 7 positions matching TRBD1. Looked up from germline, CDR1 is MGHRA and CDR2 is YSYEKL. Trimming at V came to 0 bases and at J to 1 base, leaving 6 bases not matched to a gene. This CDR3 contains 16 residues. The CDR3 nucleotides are TGCGCCAGCAGCCAAGAAAGTACAGGGGATTCCTACGAGCAGTACGTC. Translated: CASSQESTGDSYEQYV.